This T cell receptor (beta chain) was identified in a study of cytomegalovirus exposure and HLA in healthy donors. Overall study results and limits: The authors later found HLA-associated TCR beta chains more clonally expanded than equally common others. When analyzed later, the rates of TCR association showed variation by HLA locus, with DRB1 the most and HLA-C the fewest.

Comments on this clone: Its antigen is currently unknown.

Per the germline V gene, CDR1 is SQVTM and CDR2 is ANQGSEA. This CDR3 region has 12 residues. V was pared by 3 bases and J by 3 bases, with 9 bases between. Donors counted as nominally healthy when sampled, yet unrecorded immune exposures were likely. Primers: 60 Vbeta forward and 13 Jbeta reverse. Generated by immunoSEQ multiplex PCR, the TCRdb table keeps only in-frame clones and is missing some. The sample has about 200,000 clones, and its top ten clones hold around 0.74%. This TCR was sampled from a boy aged 5-17 years in good health and CMV-seronegative. This rearrangement joins TRBV29-1 to TRBJ2-7; the D is unclear. Sequencing was done on a sample of PBMCs. DNA of the CDR3: TGCAGCGTTGAGAAAGAGAACTACGAGCAGTACTTC. Protein product: CSVEKENYEQYF.